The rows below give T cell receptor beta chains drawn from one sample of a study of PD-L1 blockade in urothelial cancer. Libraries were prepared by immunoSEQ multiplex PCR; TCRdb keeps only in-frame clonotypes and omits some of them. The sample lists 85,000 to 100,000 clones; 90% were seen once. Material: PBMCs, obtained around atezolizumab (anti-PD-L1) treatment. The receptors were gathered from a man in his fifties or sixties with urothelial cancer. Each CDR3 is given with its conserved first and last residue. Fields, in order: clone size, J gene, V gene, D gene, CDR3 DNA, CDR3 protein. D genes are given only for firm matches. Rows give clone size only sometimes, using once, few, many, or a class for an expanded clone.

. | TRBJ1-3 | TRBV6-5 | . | TGTTACACGGACAGCTCCCTGGCGCCCATATATTTT | CYTDSSLAPIYF
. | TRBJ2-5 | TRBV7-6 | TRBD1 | TGTGCCAGCAGAGACAGGGGAGAAGGAAAAGAGACCCAGTACTTC | CASRDRGEGKETQYF
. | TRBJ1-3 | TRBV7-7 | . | TGTGCCAGCAGCTTAGCATACTCTGGAAACACCATATATTTT | CASSLAYSGNTIYF
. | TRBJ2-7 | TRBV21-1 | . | TGTGCCAGCAGCAGCCCAACGGGACTAGGCTCCTACGAGCAGTACTTC | CASSSPTGLGSYEQYF
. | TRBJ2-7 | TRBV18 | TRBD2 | TGTGCCAGCTCACCAGAAGCGGCGAGCGGGACCTTGGGCAAGCAGTACTTC | CASSPEAASGTLGKQYF
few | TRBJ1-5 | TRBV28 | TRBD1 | TGTGCCAGCAGTCTAATACAGGGGGCTGAGCAGCCCCAGCATTTT | CASSLIQGAEQPQHF
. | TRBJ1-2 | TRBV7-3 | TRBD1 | TGTGCCAGCAGCCCGGGACAGGGGGCCCTTTTTGGCTACACCTTC | CASSPGQGALFGYTF
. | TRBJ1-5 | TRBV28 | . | TGTGCCAGCAGCCTATTGAGAGGGCAGCCCCAGCATTTT | CASSLLRGQPQHF
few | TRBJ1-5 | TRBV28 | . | TGTGCCAGCAGTTCCGGACAGATAAGCAATCAGCCCCAGCATTTT | CASSSGQISNQPQHF
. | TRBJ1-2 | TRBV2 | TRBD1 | TGTGCCAGCAGAGAACAGGGGTTAGGCGGCTACACCTTC | CASREQGLGGYTF
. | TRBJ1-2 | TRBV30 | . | TGTGCCTGGAGTCCCGGTGGGGGGGCGGTCTATGGCTACACCTTC | CAWSPGGGAVYGYTF
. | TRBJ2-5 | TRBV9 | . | TGTGCCAGCACCGCGGGTGACAGCGGGGAGACCCAGTACTTC | CASTAGDSGETQYF
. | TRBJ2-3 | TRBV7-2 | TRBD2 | TGTGCCAGCAGCTTGGGAGGGACAGATACGCAGTATTTT | CASSLGGTDTQYF
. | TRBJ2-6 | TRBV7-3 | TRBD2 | TGTGCCAGCAGCCCCCAGGGCGGGGGGGCCCTGTCTGGGGCCAACGTCCTGACTTTC | CASSPQGGGALSGANVLTF
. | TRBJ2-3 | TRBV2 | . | TGTGCCAGCAGTGATCCGAGGCGGATAGATACGCAGTATTTT | CASSDPRRIDTQYF
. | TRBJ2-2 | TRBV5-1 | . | TGCGCCAGCGGATATAGCGTCACCGGGGAGCTGTTTTTT | CASGYSVTGELFF
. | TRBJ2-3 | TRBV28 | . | TGTGCCAGCAGCCAGAGCACAGATACGCAGTATTTT | CASSQSTDTQYF
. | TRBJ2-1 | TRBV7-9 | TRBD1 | TGTGCCAGCAGCGTCGGGACAGTGCGTGAGCAGTTCTTC | CASSVGTVREQFF
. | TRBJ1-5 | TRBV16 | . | TGTGCCAGCAGCCATCCGGGACAACTGAATCAGCCCCAGCATTTT | CASSHPGQLNQPQHF
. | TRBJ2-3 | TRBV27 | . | TGTGCCAGCAGTTCCTACCCAGGAAGCACAGATACGCAGTATTTT | CASSSYPGSTDTQYF
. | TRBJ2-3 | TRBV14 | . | TGTGCCAGCAGTCCACTCGGCACAGATACGCAGTATTTT | CASSPLGTDTQYF
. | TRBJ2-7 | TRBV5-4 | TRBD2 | TGTGCCAGCAGCCCGAGGGGCGGGAGCTCCTACGAGCAGTACTTC | CASSPRGGSSYEQYF
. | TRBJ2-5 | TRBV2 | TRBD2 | TGTGCCAGCTCTAGCGGCATCCAAGAGACCCAGTACTTC | CASSSGIQETQYF
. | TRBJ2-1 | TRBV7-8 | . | TGTGCCAGCAGCTTACTCAGAGGCGGGTCCTACAATGAGCAGTTCTTC | CASSLLRGGSYNEQFF
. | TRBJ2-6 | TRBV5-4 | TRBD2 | TGTGCCAGCAGCTTGAGGACTAGCTCTGGGGCCAACGTCCTGACTTTC | CASSLRTSSGANVLTF
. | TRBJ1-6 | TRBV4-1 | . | TGCGCCAGCAGCCAAGAGGGGAGGGACAATTCACCCCTCCACTTT | CASSQEGRDNSPLHF
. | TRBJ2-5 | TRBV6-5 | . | TGTGCCAGCAGTTCGCCGGGAGCGGAGACCCAGTACTTC | CASSSPGAETQYF
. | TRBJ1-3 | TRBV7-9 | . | TGTGCCAGCAGCTTACAGGGGCAACGGGGAAACACCATATATTTT | CASSLQGQRGNTIYF
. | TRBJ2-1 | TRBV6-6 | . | TGTGCCAGCAGTTACCGAGAAGAGGGCAATGAGCAGTTCTTC | CASSYREEGNEQFF
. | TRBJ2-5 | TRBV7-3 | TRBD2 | TGTGCCAGCAGCCCGACTAGCGGGAGTAGAGAGACCCAGTACTTC | CASSPTSGSRETQYF
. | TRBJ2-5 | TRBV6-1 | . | TGTGCCAGCAAGGATGGCCCGTCGGGGAAGACCCAGTACTTC | CASKDGPSGKTQYF
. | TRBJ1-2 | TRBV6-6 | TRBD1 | TGTGCCAGCAACCCGGGACAGGGGTTGTTTGGCTACACCTTC | CASNPGQGLFGYTF
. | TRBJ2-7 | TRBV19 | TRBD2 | TGTGCCAGTAAGTTGGGACTAGGGAACTACGAGCAGTACTTC | CASKLGLGNYEQYF
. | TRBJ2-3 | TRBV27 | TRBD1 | TGTGCCAGCAGTTTCTCCGGGACAGGGACGTCGGATACGCAGTATTTT | CASSFSGTGTSDTQYF
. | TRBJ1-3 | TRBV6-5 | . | TGTGCCAGCAGGCCGCGGGTCGGAAACACCATATATTTT | CASRPRVGNTIYF